This TCR beta chain is drawn from a study of graft-versus-host responses after intestinal transplantation. Study background: Recipients underwent multivisceral, liver-intestinal, or isolated intestinal transplants. Induction using anti-thymocyte globulin, followed by tacrolimus and steroids for roughly 3 years, was given to all recipients.

This clone came up a few times. Its antigen is not known. Intraepithelial and lamina propria lymphocytes were isolated from graft specimens. CDR1 is KGHSH, CDR2 LQKENI, per germline. The CDR3 is made up of 15 amino acids. The V segment lost 8 bases and the J segment 1 base; nucleotides outside the gene matches: 8. Some clones are missing from TCRdb's copy, which holds only in-frame ones; the method was immunoSEQ multiplex PCR. This table holds approximately 16,000 clones, 70% to 85% found once. Study results and caveats: Some GvH clones were seen earlier in gut or blood, suggesting intestinal origin. Peak GvH clone levels in circulation were associated with early post-transplant HvG declines.

The sequencing used ileum tissue, collected 17 days after transplant. The receptor was derived from a human patient who received an intestinal transplant, so some T cells may come from the graft donor. The chain has TRBV18 and TRBJ1-1; TRBD1 aligns across 9 bases. The CDR3 here is CASAPRDRENTEAFF. The CDR3 coding sequence is TGTGCCAGCGCCCCTAGGGACAGGGAGAACACTGAAGCTTTCTTT.